The source of this T cell receptor beta chain is a study of identical twins. At least ten counts were recorded for this clonotype. MiXCR was run by TCRdb on the 5' RACE reads, yielding one entry per CDR3 protein. The repertoire holds about 690,000 distinct CDR3 sequences, with over 20% as singletons. The CDR3 extends over 17 amino acids. Trimming left V 1 base short and J 0 bases short, with 16 bases between. Per the germline V gene, CDR1 is SGHTA and CDR2 is FQGNSA. A further study also used this sample, focusing on T cells expressing NK-cell markers. That report notes: These clonotypes, the leaders elsewhere, also led the CD3+CD56-NKG2C+ fraction in a handful of donors.

Material for sequencing was PBMCs. The source is a woman between 18 and 29 years old in good health. This chain joins TRBV7-2 and TRBJ2-7; D is ambiguous. The CDR3 DNA reads TGTGCCAGCAGCTTAGTGGGTAGTAGGCGGAGCTCCTACGAGCAGTACTTC. It specifies CASSLVGSRRSSYEQYF. The variable domain in full, completed from reference TRBV7-2 and TRBJ2-7, reads GAGVSQSPSNKVTEKGKDVELRCDPISGHTALYWYRQSLGQGLEFLIYFQGNSAPDKSGLPSDRFSAERTGGSVSTLTIQRTQQEDSAVYLCASSLVGSRRSSYEQYFGPGTRLTVT.